This T cell receptor (beta chain) was found in a study of cytotoxic CD8 clonotypes in ibrutinib-treated CLL. On the study more broadly: There were roughly 12 relapsed/refractory patients and 15 treatment-naive patients, and around 18 were IGHV unmutated.

The CDR3 runs to 14 residues. Germline CDR1 reads SGHAT; CDR2 reads FQNNGV. V was pared by 8 bases and J by 5 bases, with 10 bases of the junction left unmatched. Study results and caveats: Stable or contracted on treatment, public clonotypes were also uncommon. Different sampling times were used for sustained-remission and progressing patients.

In regard to this clone: Its antigen is not known.

Profiled with immunoSEQ multiplex PCR; TCRdb holds only in-frame clones, not every one. The table records over 70,000 clones, 79% of them present only once. The chain employs TRBV11-2 and TRBJ1-1, with 8 bases identical to TRBD1. This TCR derives from a human donor with chronic lymphocytic leukemia. Specimen: PBMCs, collected after 12 months of ibrutinib treatment. CDR3 nucleotides: TGTGCCAGCGACCCCGCAGGGGGCGTTACTGAAGCTTTCTTT. It translates to CASDPAGGVTEAFF.